These 18 T cell receptor beta chains were all obtained from the same sample, sequenced in a study of early T cells in non-severe SARS-CoV-2 infection. TCRdb fed the 5' RACE reads into MiXCR, producing one record per CDR3 protein. Among 55,000 to 70,000 distinct CDR3 sequences listed, over 4.5% were seen once. The sequencing input was whole blood. Every receptor here comes from an adult who was a healthcare worker with PCR-confirmed SARS-CoV-2 infection or an uninfected control (not recorded which).

This clonotype was detected many times. The chain employs TRBV27 and TRBJ2-4; D possibly corresponds to TRBD1 (6 bases). CDR3 length: 17 amino acids. V gave up 3 bases and J gave up 0 bases, with 15 bases separating them. Germline V lookup: CDR1 MNHEY, CDR2 SMNVEV (reference sequence). As DNA, the CDR3 is TGTGCCAGCAGTTTGCGGGCGACAGGATTAGCCAAAAACATTCAGTACTTC. Protein sequence: CASSLRATGLAKNIQYF.

In this sample, this clonotype turned up a few times. The chain carries TRBV29-1 and TRBJ1-1, with D possibly TRBD1 on 5 matching bases. V lost 4 bases to trimming and J lost 3 bases, with 15 bases between them. Germline CDR1 is SQVTM and CDR2 is ANQGSEA. This CDR3 comprises 14 residues. The CDR3 spells CSVGARGYDTEAFF. CDR3 DNA sequence: TGCAGCGTTGGGGCACGGGGGTACGACACTGAAGCTTTCTTT.

The V gene is TRBV3-1, the J gene TRBJ2-3; D gene ambiguous. The ends were cut back, 1 base at V and 13 bases at J, with 18 bases in the middle. CDR3 size: 14 residues. From germline, CDR1 is LGHDT and CDR2 YNNKEL (reference sequence). In DNA, the CDR3 is TGTGCCAGCAGCCAAGGGGTTGTGGGGATACTGAAGTATTTT. This sequence encodes CASSQGVVGILKYF.

This clonotype has at least ten counts. This sequence joins TRBV4-2 and TRBJ2-4; a possible D gene is TRBD2 (5 bases). CDR1 and CDR2 (germline): LGHNA, YNFKEQ. This CDR3 has 16 residues. The V end was cut by 1 base, the J end by 5 bases, with 15 bases between. The CDR3 DNA follows: TGTGCCAGCAGCCAAGGTCTGAGGGTGCCGGAAAACATTCAGTACTTC. This gives the protein CASSQGLRVPENIQYF.

J is TRBJ2-3 and V is TRBV12-5; D might be TRBD2 (5 bases). The CDR3 runs to 19 residues. Germline CDR1 reads LGHNT; CDR2 reads FRNRAP. V was pared by 0 bases and J by 5 bases, with 24 bases between. The DNA for the CDR3 is TGTGCTAGTGGTTTGGTACTGTTCGCGCTAGGGAGACACAGAGATACGCAGTATTTT. This translates into CASGLVLFALGRHRDTQYF.

This clonotype was recorded many times. The chain carries TRBV5-1 and TRBJ2-5, with no clear D. Looked up from germline, CDR1 is SGHRS and CDR2 is YFSETQ. Deletions cut 0 bases from V and 9 bases from J, with 18 bases between. The CDR3 length is 15 residues. DNA for the CDR3: TGCGCCAGCAGCTTGGATTCTGGGAAAGGGATTCCCCAGTACTTC. Its translation is CASSLDSGKGIPQYF.

There are a few counts of this clonotype. The rearrangement joins TRBV24-1 to TRBJ2-3; no clear D. Germline CDR1 reads KGHDR; CDR2 reads SFDVKD. CDR3 length: 15 residues. The V and J ends lost 0 bases and 11 bases respectively, with 17 bases between them. The CDR3 region is CATSDLQVELGEQYF. DNA for the CDR3: TGTGCCACCAGTGATTTGCAAGTCGAGCTGGGTGAGCAGTATTTT.

This clonotype was recorded at least ten times. The J gene is TRBJ2-1, the V gene TRBV2, with TRBD2 identical over 14 bases. V trimming: 6 bases; J trimming: 0 bases; junction bases outside the gene matches: 10. The CDR3 is 19 residues long. CDR1 is SNHLY, CDR2 FYNNEI, per germline. CDR3 loop: CASRLPGLAGASSYNEQFF. The CDR3 DNA reads as TGTGCCAGCAGACTGCCGGGACTAGCGGGGGCGAGCTCCTACAATGAGCAGTTCTTC.

This clonotype was observed many times. The chain couples TRBV5-4 to TRBJ2-5; tentative D call: TRBD1 (6 bases). With 4 bases removed from V and 5 bases from J, the gap between germline ends came to 21 bases. CDR1 and CDR2 (germline): SGHNT, YYREEE (reference sequence). The CDR3 is 16 residues long. The DNA for the CDR3 is TGTGCCAGCAGCCCCCGCGGGCAGTACAGGGTGGAGACCCAGTACTTC. It is translated as CASSPRGQYRVETQYF. Filled out from reference TRBV5-4 and TRBJ2-5, the complete variable domain reads ETGVTQSPTHLIKTRGQQVTLRCSSQSGHNTVSWYQQALGQGPQFIFQYYREEENGRGNFPPRFSGLQFPNYSSELNVNALELDDSALYLCASSPRGQYRVETQYFGPGTRLLVL.

Sample share makes this clonotype medium-sized. The chain joins TRBV30 to TRBJ1-5; possibly TRBD1 for D (6 bases). V was clipped by 0 bases and J by 0 bases, with 12 bases between them. CDR3 size: 16 residues. The germline V gene encodes CDR1 GTSNPN and CDR2 SVGIG (reference sequence). The CDR3 reads CAWSVRGRGSNQPQHF. CDR3 in DNA: TGTGCCTGGAGTGTACGGGGGCGTGGTAGCAATCAGCCCCAGCATTTT.

This clonotype was observed a handful of times. This sequence joins TRBV12-3 or TRBV12-4 and TRBJ2-5; 8 bases line up with TRBD1. This CDR3 is 19 amino acids long. The V segment lost 5 bases and the J segment 2 bases; nucleotides outside the gene matches: 19. The CDR3 DNA reads as TGTGCCAGCAGTCATAAGCGTGAGGTTGGCAGGGGGCCTCAAGAGACCCAGTACTTC. This translates into CASSHKREVGRGPQETQYF.

V usage is TRBV4-3 and J usage is TRBJ1-2; no clear D. This CDR3 region has 12 residues. Germline loops: CDR1 LGHNA, CDR2 YSLEER. V lost 3 bases and J lost 4, with 6 bases in between. DNA of the CDR3: TGCGCCAGCAGCCACTACCTCTATGGCTACACCTTC. The encoded protein is CASSHYLYGYTF.

The chain uses TRBV10-3 and TRBJ2-1; 10 positions match TRBD1. This CDR3 contains 15 residues. Germline V CDR1 and CDR2: ENHRY, SYGVKD. V was clipped by 11 bases and J by 4 bases; unmatched bases: 11. The CDR3 DNA reads as TGTGCCGTGAGATCGGGGACAGGGGCTTACAATGAGCAGTTCTTC. Translating gives CAVRSGTGAYNEQFF.

J is TRBJ1-5 and V is TRBV19; 7 bases agree with TRBD1. The ends lost 8 bases at V and 5 bases at J; junction bases unmatched: 9. Germline values: CDR1 LNHDA, CDR2 SQIVND (reference sequence). The CDR3 is 14 amino acids. The CDR3 loop is CASQADRDHQPQHF. The CDR3, as DNA: TGTGCCAGTCAAGCAGACAGGGATCATCAGCCCCAGCATTTT.

This clonotype was counted many times. The chain employs TRBV20-1 and TRBJ2-7; TRBD2 agrees at 7 bases. The CDR3 has 17 residues. CDR1 is DFQATT, CDR2 SNEGSKA, per germline (reference sequence). V was clipped by 3 bases and J by 7 bases; unmatched bases: 21. The CDR3 loop is CSASPNSGRAGLGEQYF. For the CDR3, the DNA is TGCAGTGCTAGCCCAAACTCGGGGAGGGCGGGATTAGGTGAGCAGTACTTC.

The V gene is TRBV7-9, the J gene TRBJ2-7; 10 bases match TRBD2. This CDR3 is 14 amino acids long. J lost 6 bases, V lost 2 bases, and 4 bases had no gene match. Germline V gene lookup returns CDR1 SEHNR and CDR2 FQNEAQ (reference sequence). CDR3 loop: CASSLLAGASEQYF. CDR3 coding DNA: TGTGCCAGCAGCTTACTAGCGGGAGCGTCCGAGCAGTACTTC.

The table lists this clonotype with many counts. This chain joins TRBV12-2 and TRBJ1-3; TRBD1, as called in the table, went unchecked against the DNA. TRBV12-2 counts as a pseudogene. The CDR3 runs to 14 residues. CDR3 residues: CASRLTGGGNTIYF. The DNA of the CDR3 is TGTGCAAGTCGCTTAACCGGGGGTGGAAACACCATATATTTT.

The table lists this clonotype with a few counts. The gene calls are TRBV7-6 and TRBJ1-2, with D tentatively TRBD1 (6 bases). Germline values: CDR1 SGHVS, CDR2 FNYEAQ. V shed 3 bases and J shed 0 bases, with 11 bases lying between them. This CDR3 spans 15 amino acids. The CDR3 region is CASSFAGEANYGYTF. CDR3 in DNA: TGTGCCAGCAGCTTCGCAGGGGAGGCTAACTATGGCTACACCTTC. Using reference TRBV7-6 and TRBJ1-2 for the parts outside the CDR3, the full variable domain is GAGVSQSPRYKVTKRGQDVALRCDPISGHVSLYWYRQALGQGPEFLTYFNYEAQQDKSGLPNDRFSAERPEGSISTLTIQRTEQRDSAMYRCASSFAGEANYGYTFGSGTRLTVV.